Following are 29 T cell receptor beta chains from one sample sequenced in a study of blood T cell repertoires in COVID-19. This table comes from immunoSEQ multiplex PCR, and its TCRdb copy is limited to in-frame clones, with some not included. In the table there are 150,000 to 200,000 clones, about 86% of which are singletons. The sample consisted of peripheral blood. These TCRs come from a woman of 80 years or more in a cohort sampled during active or convalescent COVID-19.

The chain links TRBV2 to TRBJ1-4, with D tentatively TRBD1 (6 bases). The V gene lost 7 bases and the J gene lost 5 bases, with 23 bases spanning the gap. The length of the CDR3 is 17 residues. The germline V gene encodes CDR1 SNHLY and CDR2 FYNNEI. The CDR3 is CASTVMRGLNGNEKLFF. CDR3 coding DNA: TGTGCCAGCACGGTGATGCGGGGGCTTAATGGCAATGAAAAACTGTTTTTT.

This chain links TRBV30 with TRBJ1-1; TRBD1 aligns across 8 bases. With 7 bases clipped from V and 0 bases from J, the junction kept 4 bases outside the gene matches. Germline V gene data show CDR1 as GTSNPN and CDR2 as SVGIG (reference sequence). The CDR3 sequence is 13 residues long. The CDR3 sequence is CAFRTGMNTEAFF. The CDR3 nucleotides read TGTGCCTTTCGGACAGGGATGAACACTGAAGCTTTCTTT.

This chain links TRBV7-6 with TRBJ1-2; maybe TRBD1 (5 bases). The CDR3 spans 16 residues. CDR1 and CDR2 from the germline V gene are SGHVS and FNYEAQ. V was cut by 5 bases and J by 8 bases, with 24 bases left in between. CDR3 nucleotides: TGTGCCAGCAGCCCAACCGGGTGGGGGGGACCGCGAGGCTACACCTTC. Encoded protein: CASSPTGWGGPRGYTF.

This chain links TRBV20-1 with TRBJ2-1; the match to TRBD2 covers 13 bases. V lost 3 bases, J lost 15 bases, and 11 bases stayed unmatched. The germline CDR1 and CDR2 sequences are DFQATT and SNEGSKA (reference sequence). The length of the CDR3 is 14 residues. The CDR3 nucleotides read TGCAGTGCTAGTCTTGGGACTAGCGGGACTTTTAGGTTCTTC. This translates into CSASLGTSGTFRFF.

The chain recombines TRBV7-2 with TRBJ2-3, with TRBD2 identical over 10 bases. The CDR3 has 17 residues. Germline V gene lookup returns CDR1 SGHTA and CDR2 FQGNSA. V lost 2 bases and J lost 2; bases outside the gene matches: 7. Here the CDR3 reads CASSLNFLAGVTDTQYF. In nucleotides, the CDR3 is TGTGCCAGCAGCTTAAATTTTCTAGCGGGGGTCACAGATACGCAGTATTTT.

The rearrangement joins TRBV28 to TRBJ1-2; 9 bases are shared with TRBD1. The CDR3 covers 14 residues. CDR1 MDHEN and CDR2 SYDVKM come from the germline V gene. V dropped 2 bases and J dropped 8; count of bases not matched to a gene: 6. CDR3 in amino acids: CASSLGTGSLGYTF. The CDR3, as DNA: TGTGCCAGCAGTTTAGGGACAGGGAGCTTGGGCTACACCTTC.

The V call is TRBV7-9, the J call TRBJ1-4; D may be TRBD1 (5 bases). Germline-derived CDR1 and CDR2 are SEHNR and FQNEAQ (reference sequence). The ends were cut back, 1 base at V and 4 bases at J, with 19 bases in the middle. This CDR3 region has 18 residues. The CDR3 loop reads CASSLGAGYSLLNEKLFF. CDR3 sequence (DNA): TGTGCCAGCAGCTTAGGAGCAGGGTACAGCCTTCTTAATGAAAAACTGTTTTTT.

The chain uses TRBV3-1 (or the pseudogene TRBV3-2) and TRBJ2-2, with TRBD1 as a possible D gene (5 bases). Germline V gives CDR1 LGHDT, CDR2 YNNKEL (reference sequence). Trimming removed 4 bases at V and 3 bases at J, with 12 bases between. The CDR3 spans 15 residues. CDR3 protein: CASSLPRAYTGELFF. CDR3 nucleotide sequence: TGTGCCAGCAGCCTCCCCAGGGCGTACACCGGGGAGCTGTTTTTT.

CDR3 loop: CAWSGGEGEKLFF. CDR3 DNA: TGTGCCTGGAGCGGGGGGGAAGGTGAAAAACTGTTTTTT. The V and J genes are TRBV30 and TRBJ1-4, with a possible D match to TRBD1 (5 bases). In germline, CDR1 is GTSNPN, CDR2 SVGIG (reference sequence). CDR3 length: 13 amino acids. Deletions cut 3 bases from V and 7 bases from J, with 12 bases between.

This chain uses TRBV19 with TRBJ1-2; D is perhaps TRBD1 (6 bases). CDR3 length equals 15 residues. Germline CDR1 LNHDA, CDR2 SQIVND (reference sequence). The germline V and J ends were trimmed by 4 bases and 9 bases, with 21 bases remaining between them. As DNA, the CDR3 is TGTGCCAGTAGTAGGACCGGGACAAGGGTTGTGAGCTACACCTTC. Amino acid sequence: CASSRTGTRVVSYTF.

This clone was seen just once. The gene calls are TRBV30 and TRBJ1-4; 7 nucleotides agree with TRBD1. V was clipped by 0 bases and J by 5 bases; unmatched bases: 3. The CDR3 is 14 residues long. Germline loops: CDR1 GTSNPN, CDR2 SVGIG (reference sequence). For the CDR3, the DNA is TGTGCCTGGAGTGTGGGACAGTTGAATGAAAAACTGTTTTTT. Its translation is CAWSVGQLNEKLFF.

This clone was found once. The DNA of the CDR3 is TGTGCCAGCAGCTCTCGACCGGGACAGGGAAGCACAGATACGCAGTATTTT. Protein sequence: CASSSRPGQGSTDTQYF. The rearrangement links TRBV5-4 to TRBJ2-3, with 9 bases that match TRBD1. This CDR3 has 17 amino acids. Germline CDR1 SGHNT, CDR2 YYREEE (reference sequence). V trimming: 3 bases; J trimming: 0 bases; junction bases outside the gene matches: 8.

The chain links TRBV11-3 to TRBJ2-2, with D possibly being TRBD2 (6 bases). Germline V CDR1 and CDR2: SGHNT, YENEEA. This CDR3 is 15 amino acids long. V was pared by 9 bases and J by 5 bases, with 19 bases between. The CDR3 DNA is TGTGCCAGTAAAACTCCGGGACTGAATACCGGGGAGCTGTTTTTT. Amino acids: CASKTPGLNTGELFF.

The chain is built from TRBV6-2 or TRBV6-3 and TRBJ2-2; D may be TRBD1 (7 bases). Germline values: CDR1 MNHEY, CDR2 SVGEGT. The CDR3 contains 18 residues. V lost 2 bases, J lost 8 bases, and 24 bases lay in between. The CDR3 sequence is CASSYLGRGRGASGELFF. In nucleotides, the CDR3 is TGTGCCAGCAGTTACCTTGGAAGGGGGCGGGGAGCTTCTGGGGAGCTGTTTTTT.

This sequence joins TRBV2 and TRBJ2-1, with 13 bases fitting TRBD2. The V gene's germline CDR1 is SNHLY and CDR2 FYNNEI. This CDR3 is 15 amino acids long. Unmatched junction bases numbered 7, after V lost 6 bases and J lost 8 bases. CDR3 in DNA: TGTGCCAGCAGAAAGGGACTAGCGGGAACGGATGAGCAGTTCTTC. The encoded protein is CASRKGLAGTDEQFF.

This clone showed up just a few times. This chain links TRBV24-1 with TRBJ2-1, with TRBD1 matching over 10 bases. The CDR3 length is 16 residues. The germline gives CDR1 KGHDR, CDR2 SFDVKD. J lost 2 bases, V lost 4 bases, and 4 bases had no gene match. The CDR3 DNA reads TGTGCCACCAGTGACCCTGGGACAGGGGCCTACAATGAGCAGTTCTTC. This gives the protein CATSDPGTGAYNEQFF.

The chain is built from TRBV5-4 and TRBJ2-1; a weak D match, TRBD1 (6 bases). Germline-derived CDR1 and CDR2 are SGHNT and YYREEE (reference sequence). The V end was cut by 0 bases, the J end by 5 bases, with 12 bases between. The CDR3 totals 15 residues. CDR3 DNA: TGTGCCAGCAGCTTGGCTGGGGGCGCGAACAATGAGCAGTTCTTC. Translated: CASSLAGGANNEQFF.

V usage is TRBV11-2 and J usage is TRBJ2-3; 9 bases line up with TRBD2. This CDR3 is built from 17 residues. V lost 3 bases, J lost 3 bases, and 10 bases stayed unmatched. Germline CDR1 reads SGHAT; CDR2 reads FQNNGV. The CDR3 nucleotides read TGTGCCAGCAGCTTTTCCGTCGCGGGGGGGCCGACAGATACGCAGTATTTT. It encodes CASSFSVAGGPTDTQYF. The variable domain in full, with the rest retrieved from reference TRBV11-2 and TRBJ2-3, is EAGVAQSPRYKIIEKRQSVAFWCNPISGHATLYWYQQILGQGPKLLIQFQNNGVVDDSQLPKDRFSAERLKGVDSTLKIQPAKLEDSAVYLCASSFSVAGGPTDTQYFGPGTRLTVL.

The gene calls are TRBV6-2 or TRBV6-3 and TRBJ2-7; a weak D match, TRBD1 (6 bases). V gave up 4 bases and J gave up 6 bases, with 16 bases separating them. In germline, CDR1 is MNHEY, CDR2 SVGEGT. The CDR3 consists of 14 residues. This chain's CDR3 is CASSWGLEGGEQYF. The CDR3, as DNA: TGTGCCAGCAGTTGGGGGCTAGAAGGAGGCGAGCAGTACTTC.

V and J are TRBV7-2 and TRBJ1-1; a possible D gene is TRBD1 (5 bases). Trimming cost V 3 bases and J 5 bases, with 10 bases left between them. In germline, CDR1 is SGHTA, CDR2 FQGNSA. There are 13 residues in the CDR3. DNA for the CDR3: TGTGCCAGCAGCTTTGACAGTCCAACTGAAGCTTTCTTT. Translating it yields CASSFDSPTEAFF.

Points on this clone: An end of the junction does not agree with germline; a read error may underlie this. This chain uses TRBV28 with TRBJ1-2; the D gene is possibly TRBD1 (5 bases). The CDR3 loop spans 12 amino acids. Germline V lookup: CDR1 MDHEN, CDR2 SYDVKM. The CDR3 DNA sequence: TGTGCCAGTAGTGGGGCAGTGAAAATTCTTGAGTTC. As protein: CASSGAVKILEF.

The rearrangement uses TRBV27 and TRBJ1-4, with TRBD1 matching over 8 bases. Trimming at V came to 0 bases and at J to 7 bases, leaving 7 bases not matched to a gene. CDR1 and CDR2 (germline): MNHEY, SMNVEV (reference sequence). The CDR3 extends over 16 amino acids. The CDR3 loop is CASSLSPTGVTEKLFF. CDR3 DNA sequence: TGTGCCAGCAGTTTATCGCCGACAGGGGTAACTGAAAAACTGTTTTTT.

This clone was seen just once. This rearrangement joins TRBV14 to TRBJ1-6; perhaps TRBD1 as D (6 bases). The CDR3 contains 13 residues. V lost 4 bases and J lost 14, with 15 bases in between. Germline assignment: CDR1 SGHDN and CDR2 FVKESK. The CDR3 bases are TGTGCCAGCAGCCGGGAGAGGGGGTCGACCCTCCACTTT. Translated, it gives CASSRERGSTLHF.

This chain joins TRBV6-6 and TRBJ2-1; 9 bases are a match to TRBD2. The ends lost 2 bases at V and 0 bases at J; junction bases unmatched: 2. Germline CDR1 MNHNY, CDR2 SVGAGI (reference sequence). The CDR3 is 16 amino acids. CDR3 nucleotide sequence: TGTGCCAGCAGTTACCCGACTAGCGGCTCCTACAATGAGCAGTTCTTC. Translated, it gives CASSYPTSGSYNEQFF.

V gene TRBV19 combines with J gene TRBJ2-5; tentative D call: TRBD2 (6 bases). The germline V and J ends were trimmed by 0 bases and 6 bases, with 8 bases remaining between them. The CDR3 spans 13 residues. The germline V gene has CDR1 LNHDA and CDR2 SQIVND (reference sequence). The CDR3 coding sequence is TGTGCCAGTAGTATAGAGCGGGGTCAGACCCAGTACTTC. Its protein product is CASSIERGQTQYF. Variable domain in full (rest from reference TRBV19 and TRBJ2-5): DGGITQSPKYLFRKEGQNVTLSCEQNLNHDAMYWYRQDPGQGLRLIYYSQIVNDFQKGDIAEGYSVSREKKESFPLTVTSAQKNPTAFYLCASSIERGQTQYFGPGTRLLVL.

Within the sample, this clone is medium-sized. This chain connects TRBV11-3 to TRBJ2-1; D may be TRBD2 (5 bases). V was clipped by 1 base and J by 2 bases, with 9 bases between them. The CDR3 extends over 15 amino acids. Germline CDR1 is SGHNT and CDR2 is YENEEA. DNA of the CDR3: TGTGCCAGCAGCTTAGTTCGGGATACCTACAATGAGCAGTTCTTC. This encodes CASSLVRDTYNEQFF.

The CDR3 reads CAISGGTEAFF. The CDR3 nucleotides read TGTGCCATATCGGGGGGCACTGAAGCTTTCTTT. The J gene is TRBJ1-1, the V gene TRBV10-3, with TRBD1 as a possible D gene (5 bases). This CDR3 comprises 11 residues. Germline lookup yields CDR1 ENHRY and CDR2 SYGVKD. V lost 9 bases and J lost 4, with 9 bases in between.

V and J are TRBV28 and TRBJ1-1; 9 positions match TRBD1. V lost 5 bases to trimming and J lost 7 bases; unmatched junction nucleotides: 11. This CDR3 has 15 amino acids. CDR1 and CDR2 from the germline V gene are MDHEN and SYDVKM. The CDR3: CASSKTGTGSDEAFF. The CDR3 bases are TGTGCCAGCAGTAAAACCGGGACAGGGTCTGATGAAGCTTTCTTT.

The rearrangement joins TRBV7-9 to TRBJ2-3, with 8 bases aligning to TRBD1. The CDR3 totals 16 residues. Germline CDR1 reads SEHNR; CDR2 reads FQNEAQ (reference sequence). With 5 bases clipped from V and 3 bases from J, the junction kept 10 bases outside the gene matches. CDR3 sequence: CASSVDRAYGTDTQYF. The CDR3 coding sequence is TGTGCCAGCAGCGTGGACAGGGCCTATGGGACAGATACGCAGTATTTT.